This is a list of T cell receptor beta chains from one sample in a study of control samples from healthy donors and cancer patients. Method: immunoSEQ multiplex PCR; TCRdb's copy keeps in-frame clones and lacks some. The repertoire holds 89,000 or so clones, 87% seen once, with roughly 20% in the top ten. The sample was blood. Receptors originate from a man aged 45-60 years in good health. CDR3s include the opening cysteine and the closing phenylalanine or tryptophan. The order of the fields is V gene, J gene, D gene, clone size, CDR3 DNA, CDR3 protein. A D gene is named only where the DNA matches it firmly. Expanded clones get a size class; other rows say once, few or many, or leave the size out.

TRBV7-6	TRBJ2-5	-	-	TGTGCCAGCAGCTTAGTCGGTGAGACCCAGTACTTC	CASSLVGETQYF
TRBV10-3	TRBJ1-2	TRBD1	-	TGTGCCATCAGTGGGGACAGGGTCCATGGCTACACCTTC	CAISGDRVHGYTF
TRBV7-2	TRBJ2-1	TRBD2	-	TGTGCCAGCAGCTTAGGGCGGGGGGGCCTCAATGAGCAGTTCTTC	CASSLGRGGLNEQFF
TRBV5-6	TRBJ1-2	TRBD1	once	TGTGCCAGCATCCGGAGACAGGGTGGGGGCTACACCTTC	CASIRRQGGGYTF
TRBV4-1	TRBJ2-7	-	-	TGCGCCAGCAGCCGACAGGAGAACTCCTACGAGCAGTACTTC	CASSRQENSYEQYF
TRBV30	TRBJ1-3	-	-	TGTGCCGCGAGGGCGGGAAACACCATATATTTT	CAARAGNTIYF
TRBV3-1/TRBV3-2	TRBJ1-2	-	-	TGTGCCAGCAGCCAAGAAGGAGGGGAAGGAGGCGGCTACACCTTC	CASSQEGGEGGGYTF
TRBV11-2	TRBJ1-1	-	-	TGTGCCAGCAGTCTTAGGGGGGGGCTCGGAGCTTTCTTT	CASSLRGGLGAFF
TRBV6-2/TRBV6-3	TRBJ2-1	TRBD2	once	TGTGCCAGCAGTTCCGTTCTAGCGGGAAATGAGCAGTTCTTC	CASSSVLAGNEQFF
TRBV4-1	TRBJ2-3	TRBD2	-	TGCGCCAGCAGCCAAGTTAGCGGGTTTAACACAGATACGCAGTATTTT	CASSQVSGFNTDTQYF
TRBV29-1	TRBJ2-3	-	few	TGCAGCGTTGATGACAGGTTCACAGATACGCAGTATTTT	CSVDDRFTDTQYF
TRBV30	TRBJ2-7	-	-	TGTGCCTGGAGTGGCACCTCAAATCCGTCCGAGTACTTC	CAWSGTSNPSEYF
TRBV30	TRBJ1-5	-	-	TGTGCCTGGAGTCGGGGACATGGGGATTGGAGCAATCAGCCCCAGCATTTT	CAWSRGHGDWSNQPQHF
TRBV18	TRBJ1-1	-	once	TGTGCCAGCTCATCGGACAGCCTGGGAAGGGGGAACACTGAAGCTTTCTTT	CASSSDSLGRGNTEAFF
TRBV24-1	TRBJ1-3	-	-	TGTGCCACCAGTGATCCTATTTTAGGAAACACCATATATTTT	CATSDPILGNTIYF
TRBV6-6	TRBJ1-3	-	once	TGTGCCAGCAGTCCCTCCCAGGGGTCTGGAAACACCATATATTTT	CASSPSQGSGNTIYF
TRBV28	TRBJ1-1	-	-	TGTGCCAGCAGTTTATTAGGGGGAAACACGGGACCCCCCTTATTCTTT	CASSLLGGNTGPPLFF
TRBV3-1/TRBV3-2	TRBJ2-1	-	-	TGTGCCAGCAGCCCCGGAGACAATGAGCAGTTCTTC	CASSPGDNEQFF
TRBV4-3	TRBJ2-3	-	-	TGCGCCAGCAGCCTCCTCGGGGTTACAGATACGCAGTATTTT	CASSLLGVTDTQYF
TRBV4-1	TRBJ2-5	TRBD1	-	TGCGCCAGCAGCCAGAGACAGGGGCAAGAGACCCAGTACTTC	CASSQRQGQETQYF
TRBV4-1	TRBJ1-1	-	-	TGCGCCAGCAGCCAAGAGGATTGGCGGTTGAACACTGAAGCTTTCTTT	CASSQEDWRLNTEAFF
TRBV10-2	TRBJ1-1	-	-	TGCGCCAGCAGATTCCTCTCGAACACTGAAGCTTTCTTT	CASRFLSNTEAFF
TRBV30	TRBJ1-6	-	few	TGTGCCTGGAGTAGCATTAATTCACCCCTCCACTTT	CAWSSINSPLHF
TRBV4-1	TRBJ1-2	-	-	TGCGCCAGCACCCCAAGCGGGGGAGGCCGCAACTATGGCTACACCTTC	CASTPSGGGRNYGYTF
TRBV4-3	TRBJ2-3	TRBD2	-	TGCGCCAGCAGCCAAGGGTTCGGCGGGGGGGCGGTAGATACGCAGTATTTT	CASSQGFGGGAVDTQYF
TRBV2	TRBJ2-7	-	few	TGTGCCAGCAGTGATCTCCGGGAAGGGGGGGAGCAGTACTTC	CASSDLREGGEQYF
TRBV25-1	TRBJ2-2	TRBD1	-	TGTGCCAGCAGCTCGACAGGGGCCGGGGAGCTGTTTTTT	CASSSTGAGELFF
TRBV10-1	TRBJ2-1	-	-	TGCGCCAGCAGGGATGAGCAGTTCTTC	CASRDEQFF
TRBV4-3	TRBJ1-6	-	-	TGCGCCAGCAGCCAAGATCTGAGCTCCTATAATTCACCCCTCCACTTT	CASSQDLSSYNSPLHF
TRBV25-1	TRBJ1-5	-	-	TGTGCCAGCAGTGAACCAGGTGATTATAGCAATCAGCCCCAGCATTTT	CASSEPGDYSNQPQHF
TRBV25-1	TRBJ1-1	-	-	TGTGCCAGCAGTGCCCTACAGGGGAACACTGAAGCTTTCTTT	CASSALQGNTEAFF
TRBV7-9	TRBJ1-2	TRBD1	-	TGTGCCAGCACCAGGGCGGGACAGGGTTACTATGGCTACACCTTC	CASTRAGQGYYGYTF
TRBV20-1	TRBJ2-7	-	-	TGCAGTGCTAGTGACGGGGGAGTCTACGAGCAGTACTTC	CSASDGGVYEQYF
TRBV13	TRBJ2-3	TRBD2	once	TGTGCCACGAGAGCGGGAGGCACAGATACGCAGTATTTT	CATRAGGTDTQYF
TRBV4-3	TRBJ1-2	-	-	TGCGCCAGCAGCTTAGGAAGAGCGGGCGGCTATAACTATGGCTACACCTTC	CASSLGRAGGYNYGYTF
TRBV30	TRBJ1-2	-	-	TGTGCCTGGAGTCGGCCTGGCTATGGCTACACCTTC	CAWSRPGYGYTF
TRBV19	TRBJ2-5	TRBD1	-	TGTGCCAGTAGTCTGGGGACAGGCCCCCAAGAGACCCAGTACTTC	CASSLGTGPQETQYF
TRBV6-1	TRBJ2-3	TRBD2	-	TGTGCCAGCAGTGGGGGACTAGCGGGGATCACAGATACGCAGTATTTT	CASSGGLAGITDTQYF
TRBV13	TRBJ2-7	-	-	TGTGCCAGCAGCGCGATTGGCGAGCAGTACTTC	CASSAIGEQYF
TRBV9	TRBJ1-6	TRBD1	once	TGTGCCAGCAGCGCCCCCAAGACAGGGGGCTACAATAATTCACCCCTCCACTTT	CASSAPKTGGYNNSPLHF